This T cell receptor beta chain was recorded in a study of cytomegalovirus exposure and HLA in healthy donors. Both 60 Vbeta primers and 13 Jbeta primers went into the PCR. Here immunoSEQ multiplex PCR was the method, and the copy in TCRdb shows in-frame clones only, minus some. The sample holds roughly 150,000 clones; about 8.9% are singletons and the top ten take under 2%. Trimming cost V 8 bases and J 0 bases, with 11 bases left between them. The CDR3 spans 14 residues. The germline V gene has CDR1 LNHDA and CDR2 SQIVND (reference sequence). Sequenced sample: PBMCs. This sequence joins TRBV19 and TRBJ1-3; D not resolved. The receptor comes from a man aged 45-60 years in good health and CMV-seronegative. The CDR3 DNA reads as TGTGCCAGTTCCCGCCAGGTCTCTGGAAACACCATATATTTT. This gives the protein CASSRQVSGNTIYF.